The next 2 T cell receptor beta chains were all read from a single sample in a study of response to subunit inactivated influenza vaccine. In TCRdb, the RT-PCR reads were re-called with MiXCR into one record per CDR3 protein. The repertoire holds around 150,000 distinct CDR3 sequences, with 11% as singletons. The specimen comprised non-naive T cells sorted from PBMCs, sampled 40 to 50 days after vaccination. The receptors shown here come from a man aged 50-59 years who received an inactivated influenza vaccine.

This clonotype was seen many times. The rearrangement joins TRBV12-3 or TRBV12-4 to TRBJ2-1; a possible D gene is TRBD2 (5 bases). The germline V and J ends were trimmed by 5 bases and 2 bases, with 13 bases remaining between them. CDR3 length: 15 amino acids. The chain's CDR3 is CASSDGSYTYNEQFF. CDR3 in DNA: TGTGCCAGCAGTGATGGGAGTTACACCTACAATGAGCAGTTCTTC.

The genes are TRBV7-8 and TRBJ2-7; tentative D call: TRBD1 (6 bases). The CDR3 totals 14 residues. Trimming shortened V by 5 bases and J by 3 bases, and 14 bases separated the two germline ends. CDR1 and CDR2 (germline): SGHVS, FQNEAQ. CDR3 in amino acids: CASSPRTAGYEQYF. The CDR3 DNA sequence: TGTGCCAGCAGCCCCAGGACAGCAGGCTACGAGCAGTACTTC. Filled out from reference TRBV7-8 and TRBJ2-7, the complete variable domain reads GAGVSQSPRYKVAKRGQDVALRCDPISGHVSLFWYQQALGQGPEFLTYFQNEAQLDKSGLPSDRFFAERPEGSVSTLKIQRTQQEDSAVYLCASSPRTAGYEQYFGPGTRLTVT.